A single sample is the source of the 27 T cell receptor beta chains below, sequenced in a study of graft-versus-host responses after intestinal transplantation. Each mixed lymphocyte reaction held 200,000 CFSE-labeled responders and 200,000 irradiated violet-dye-labeled stimulators. The data were produced by immunoSEQ multiplex PCR, yet TCRdb's version contains in-frame clones alone and is incomplete. The table has 8,000 to 10,000 clones, 29% seen once. Sequencing used alloreactive CD8+ T cells from a mixed lymphocyte reaction culture, obtained before intestinal transplant. The subset was: CFSE-low proliferating T cells sorted from roughly six-day pre-transplant mixed lymphocyte reaction (GvH or HvG direction). These receptors all stem from a human patient who received an intestinal transplant.

The chain employs TRBV7-6 and TRBJ1-1; D remains ambiguous. The CDR3 sequence is 15 residues long. V gave up 1 base and J gave up 5 bases, with 14 bases separating them. Germline V gene data show CDR1 as SGHVS and CDR2 as FNYEAQ. CDR3 DNA: TGTGCCAGCAGCTTAGTTTACAACGCGGGGACTGAAGCTTTCTTT. Its protein is CASSLVYNAGTEAFF.

This clone has more than one count but fewer than ten. This chain joins TRBV6-5 and TRBJ1-2, with D possibly being TRBD1 (5 bases). V was trimmed by 5 bases and J by 2 bases, leaving 12 bases between them. The CDR3 sequence is 14 residues long. Germline V gene data show CDR1 as MNHEY and CDR2 as SVGAGI. CDR3: CASSDWTTNYGYTF. The CDR3 coding sequence is TGTGCCAGCAGTGATTGGACAACGAACTATGGCTACACCTTC.

The chain couples TRBV6-5 to TRBJ2-7, with TRBD2 as a possible D gene (6 bases). This CDR3 comprises 15 residues. From germline, CDR1 is MNHEY and CDR2 SVGAGI. V lost 3 bases and J 6 bases, leaving 18 bases between the germline ends. The CDR3 here is CASSYSAGGGAEQYF. In DNA, the CDR3 is TGTGCCAGCAGTTATTCCGCGGGTGGCGGGGCCGAGCAGTACTTC.

This clone was recorded at least ten times. The V and J genes are TRBV13 and TRBJ2-7; 10 bases line up with TRBD2. The V gene's germline CDR1 is PRHDT and CDR2 FYEKMQ (reference sequence). Trimming removed 4 bases from V and 2 bases from J; junction bases left unmatched: 5. The CDR3 totals 15 residues. In nucleotides, the CDR3 is TGTGCCAGCAGCTGGGGGACTAGCGTAGCCTACGAGCAGTACTTC. Translated: CASSWGTSVAYEQYF.

In its sample, this clone is medium-sized. The chain joins TRBV19 to TRBJ2-7, with TRBD1 matching over 10 bases. The V gene end was trimmed by 11 bases and the J gene end by 8 bases; junction bases not matched to a gene: 12. CDR1 and CDR2 from the germline V gene are LNHDA and SQIVND (reference sequence). There are 13 residues in the CDR3. CDR3 DNA: TGTGCCTGCCGGGGACAGGGGCCTGCCCAGCAGTACTTC. Translated, it gives CACRGQGPAQQYF.

This chain links TRBV7-8 with TRBJ2-1; possibly TRBD1 for D (5 bases). In germline, CDR1 is SGHVS, CDR2 FQNEAQ. The CDR3 has 15 residues. V lost 3 bases and J 8 bases, leaving 17 bases between the germline ends. The CDR3 is CASSLGRPGWDEQFF. CDR3 DNA sequence: TGTGCCAGCAGCTTGGGGCGTCCGGGTTGGGATGAGCAGTTCTTC.

This sequence joins TRBV6-1 and TRBJ2-7, with TRBD1 identical over 10 bases. The CDR3 runs 14 residues. Germline trimming cut 6 bases from V and 3 bases from J; bases unmatched to any gene: 5. CDR1 MNHNS and CDR2 SASEGT come from the germline V gene. CDR3 sequence: CASSAGTGDYEQYF. In DNA form, the CDR3 reads TGTGCCAGCAGCGCTGGGACAGGGGACTACGAGCAGTACTTC.

This rearrangement joins TRBV27 to TRBJ1-1; 7 positions match TRBD1. Per the germline V gene, CDR1 is MNHEY and CDR2 is SMNVEV (reference sequence). Trimming cost V 4 bases and J 0 bases; bases outside gene matches: 5. The CDR3 sequence is 15 residues long. CDR3 in DNA: TGTGCCAGCAGTTCACGGACAGGTATGAACACTGAAGCTTTCTTT. It yields the protein CASSSRTGMNTEAFF.

Sample share makes this clone large. The chain uses TRBV7-2 and TRBJ1-2; D uncertain. Deletions cut 2 bases from V and 2 bases from J, with 15 bases between. There are 16 residues in the CDR3. Germline assignment: CDR1 SGHTA and CDR2 FQGNSA. The CDR3 loop reads CASSLPPLGENYGYTF. CDR3 DNA: TGTGCCAGCAGCTTACCCCCCCTTGGGGAGAACTATGGCTACACCTTC.

This clone has more than one count but fewer than ten. The J gene is TRBJ1-2, the V gene TRBV11-3; D ambiguous. This CDR3 comprises 15 residues. Germline values: CDR1 SGHNT, CDR2 YENEEA. V lost 0 bases and J lost 7, with 15 bases in between. CDR3 coding DNA: TGTGCCAGCAGCTTAGATGGCCGGGTAATTAGTGGCTACACCTTC. The encoded protein is CASSLDGRVISGYTF.

The chain links TRBV11-1 to TRBJ2-3, with a tentative D call TRBD2 (6 bases). Germline assignment: CDR1 SGHAT and CDR2 FQDESV (reference sequence). This CDR3 contains 17 residues. V lost 2 bases, J lost 3 bases, and 18 bases lay in between. The CDR3 coding sequence is TGTGCCAGCAGCTTACTCGGGCTAGCGCAACCAACAGATACGCAGTATTTT. This translates into CASSLLGLAQPTDTQYF.

V gene TRBV6-5 combines with J gene TRBJ2-5; tentative D call: TRBD1 (6 bases). TRBJ2-7 explains the end of the DNA better; the J call may be wrong. The CDR3 loop spans 15 amino acids. Germline V gene data show CDR1 as MNHEY and CDR2 as SVGAGI. CDR3 sequence reads: CASTEGDSSSYEQYF. CDR3 sequence (DNA): TGTGCCAGCACCGAGGGGGATTCTAGCTCCTACGAGCAGTACTTC.

V gene TRBV7-9 combines with J gene TRBJ1-4; TRBD1 is a possible D gene (5 bases). Germline CDR1 is SEHNR and CDR2 is FQNEAQ (reference sequence). V lost 4 bases to trimming and J lost 8 bases, with 14 bases between them. The CDR3 consists of 14 residues. CDR3 nucleotide sequence: TGTGCCAGCAGCTCCAGGGACCGGGAGGAAAAACTGTTTTTT. It codes for CASSSRDREEKLFF.

This clone occurred a few times. The V and J genes are TRBV5-5 and TRBJ1-1; perhaps TRBD1 as D (6 bases). Trimming shortened V by 4 bases and J by 8 bases, and 15 bases separated the two germline ends. CDR1 is SGHKS and CDR2 is YYEKEE in the germline V gene (reference sequence). The CDR3 is 13 residues long. CDR3: CASSRGAAGEAFF. DNA for the CDR3: TGTGCCAGCAGCCGGGGGGCGGCCGGAGAAGCTTTCTTT.

This chain joins TRBV28 and TRBJ2-7, with D possibly matching TRBD1 (6 bases). Trimming cost V 8 bases and J 3 bases, with 17 bases left between them. The germline CDR1 and CDR2 sequences are MDHEN and SYDVKM. CDR3 size: 14 residues. The CDR3 here is CASHPPGHLYEQYF. The CDR3 region has the DNA TGTGCCAGCCACCCCCCGGGACACCTCTACGAGCAGTACTTC.

V usage is TRBV2 and J usage is TRBJ2-3; D is perhaps TRBD2 (5 bases). CDR1 is SNHLY and CDR2 is FYNNEI in the germline V gene. The V end lost 3 bases, the J end lost 7 bases, and 14 bases lay between the germline ends. The CDR3 has 14 amino acids. The CDR3 reads CASSEDSYGNTQYF. The DNA of the CDR3 is TGTGCCAGCAGTGAGGACTCCTACGGGAATACGCAGTATTTT.

A few counts support this clone. This CDR3 reads CASTQGDTQYF. Here the CDR3 DNA reads TGTGCCAGCACCCAGGGGGATACGCAGTATTTT. The rearrangement uses TRBV5-6 and TRBJ2-3, with a tentative D call TRBD1 (6 bases). The CDR3 spans 11 residues. The germline V and J ends were trimmed by 6 bases and 6 bases, with 8 bases remaining between them. From germline, CDR1 is SGHDT and CDR2 YYEEEE.

The CDR3 DNA reads TGTGCCAGCAGCCCTCGGGGGTCCGAGCCCTACGAGCAGTACTTC. Amino acids: CASSPRGSEPYEQYF. V usage is TRBV9 and J usage is TRBJ2-7; D possibly corresponds to TRBD2 (6 bases). CDR1 SGDLS and CDR2 YYNGEE come from the germline V gene. This CDR3 spans 15 amino acids. Deletions cut 4 bases from V and 2 bases from J, with 16 bases between.

The chain has TRBV5-1 and TRBJ2-1, with TRBD1 matching over 11 bases. This CDR3 comprises 14 residues. Per germline, CDR1 SGHRS and CDR2 YFSETQ. V lost 7 bases and J lost 8; bases outside the gene matches: 8. The CDR3, as DNA: TGCGCCAGCGCGGGGGACAGGGGGATGTATGAGCAGTTCTTC. It codes for CASAGDRGMYEQFF.

This clone was counted between two and nine times. The chain uses TRBV4-3 and TRBJ1-4, with no clear D. This CDR3 comprises 16 residues. Trimming took off 0 bases at V and 0 bases at J, with 8 bases between the two ends. Germline V gene lookup returns CDR1 LGHNA and CDR2 YSLEER. CDR3 region: CASSQEWASTNEKLFF. The CDR3 DNA sequence: TGCGCCAGCAGCCAAGAATGGGCCTCAACTAATGAAAAACTGTTTTTT.

The V and J genes are TRBV7-9 and TRBJ1-1; D perhaps matches TRBD1 (5 bases). Between the trimmed V and J ends, which lost 4 bases and 3 bases, there was a span of 9 bases. The CDR3 spans 13 residues. Germline lookup yields CDR1 SEHNR and CDR2 FQNEAQ (reference sequence). The DNA for the CDR3 is TGTGCCAGCAGCTGGGGCAGCTACACTGAAGCTTTCTTT. This codes for CASSWGSYTEAFF.

V usage is TRBV18 and J usage is TRBJ1-2, with D tentatively TRBD1 (6 bases). This CDR3 region has 15 residues. Germline CDR1 is KGHSH and CDR2 is LQKENI. V shed 7 bases and J shed 4 bases, with 19 bases lying between them. CDR3 coding DNA: TGTGCCAGCTTCCAACAGGGTCTCCGATCCTATGGCTACACCTTC. It codes for CASFQQGLRSYGYTF.

This clone was seen a few times. The CDR3 loop reads CASSYRVQGEQFF. The CDR3, as DNA: TGTGCCAGCAGTTACAGGGTCCAGGGTGAGCAGTTCTTC. The genes are TRBV6-5 and TRBJ2-1, with D maybe TRBD1 (5 bases). Germline V gives CDR1 MNHEY, CDR2 SVGAGI. Trimming stripped 2 bases from V and 9 bases from J, with 11 bases between. The CDR3 sequence is 13 residues long.

CDR3 sequence: CASTLYLNTEAFF. The CDR3 DNA reads TGTGCCAGTACCCTTTACTTGAACACTGAAGCTTTCTTT. The chain carries TRBV19 and TRBJ1-1; D is unresolved. V gave up 7 bases and J gave up 0 bases, with 9 bases separating them. This CDR3 contains 13 residues. Germline CDR1 LNHDA, CDR2 SQIVND (reference sequence).

This clone was observed a handful of times. The chain carries TRBV10-3 and TRBJ2-2; TRBD1 agrees at 9 bases. Germline values: CDR1 ENHRY, CDR2 SYGVKD. The CDR3 is 17 amino acids. Losses at the gene ends were 4 bases for V and 5 bases for J; bases not matched to a gene: 11. In DNA, the CDR3 is TGTGCCATCAGTGCAGGACAGGGGTCAGTGGGGACCGGGGAGCTGTTTTTT. This translates into CAISAGQGSVGTGELFF.

The chain employs TRBV13 and TRBJ1-3, with D perhaps TRBD1 (5 bases). Germline V gene sequence: CDR1 PRHDT, CDR2 FYEKMQ (reference sequence). The CDR3 contains 14 residues. V lost 3 bases and J 6 bases, leaving 12 bases between the germline ends. CDR3 residues: CASSFGTLPNTIYF. In nucleotides, the CDR3 is TGTGCCAGCAGCTTTGGGACTTTGCCAAACACCATATATTTT.

This clone has just a few counts. The chain joins TRBV7-9 to TRBJ1-1; weak D call: TRBD1 (5 bases). The CDR3 loop spans 16 amino acids. Germline V CDR1 and CDR2: SEHNR, FQNEAQ (reference sequence). Trimming stripped 5 bases from V and 4 bases from J, with 20 bases between. The CDR3: CASSPGTAGVGTEAFF. Here the CDR3 DNA reads TGTGCCAGCAGCCCAGGGACCGCGGGGGTAGGCACTGAAGCTTTCTTT.